Presented here are 18 T cell receptor beta chains from one specimen sequenced in a study of shared T cell receptors in the human thymus. Using immunoSEQ multiplex PCR, the repertoire was profiled, and TCRdb retains in-frame clones only, with some absent. The data show 630,000 or so clones, with more than 70% seen just once and roughly 0.0087% held by the top ten. These data also featured in a second study, about human thymus T cells.

The sequenced sample consisted of thymocytes. The receptors come from a boy less than two years old with a congenital heart defect.

This chain uses TRBV5-6 with TRBJ1-1; 7 nucleotides match TRBD1. V shed 4 bases and J 3 bases; nucleotides not matched to a gene: 12. Germline V CDR1 and CDR2: SGHDT, YYEEEE. The CDR3 loop spans 16 amino acids. CDR3 DNA: TGTGCCAGCAGCACCCACCTCCCAGGGGGTGACACTGAAGCTTTCTTT. The encoded protein is CASSTHLPGGDTEAFF. The full variable domain, rest sourced from reference TRBV5-6 and TRBJ1-1, is DAGVTQSPTHLIKTRGQQVTLRCSPKSGHDTVSWYQQALGQGPQFIFQYYEEEERQRGNFPDRFSGHQFPNYSSELNVNALLLGDSALYLCASSTHLPGGDTEAFFGQGTRLTVV.

V usage is TRBV9 and J usage is TRBJ2-7, with 9 bases fitting TRBD1. Germline V lookup: CDR1 SGDLS, CDR2 YYNGEE. Germline trimming cut 2 bases from V and 6 bases from J; bases unmatched to any gene: 12. CDR3 size: 16 residues. The CDR3 spells CASSVDGQGPFGEQYF. In nucleotides, the CDR3 is TGTGCCAGCAGCGTGGACGGACAGGGGCCTTTTGGCGAGCAGTACTTC.

The sample holds one count of this clone. The CDR3 loop is CASSGSGQGAYGYTF. CDR3 sequence (DNA): TGTGCCAGCAGTGGTTCGGGACAGGGGGCATATGGCTACACCTTC. The chain is built from TRBV6-1 and TRBJ1-2, with 12 bases aligning to TRBD1. The V segment lost 4 bases and the J segment 5 bases; nucleotides outside the gene matches: 5. Germline assignment: CDR1 MNHNS and CDR2 SASEGT. The CDR3 is 15 amino acids.

V is TRBV28 and J is TRBJ1-2, with D perhaps TRBD1 (6 bases). CDR1 and CDR2 (germline): MDHEN, SYDVKM. The CDR3 extends over 15 amino acids. Trimming removed 5 bases from V and 4 bases from J, with 17 bases in between. The CDR3 DNA follows: TGTGCCAGCAGTACTATACAGGGCCCAACCTATGGCTACACCTTC. Translation: CASSTIQGPTYGYTF.

V usage is TRBV30 and J usage is TRBJ1-2, with D uncertain. Germline V gives CDR1 GTSNPN, CDR2 SVGIG (reference sequence). The CDR3 has 9 amino acids. Trimming removed 7 bases at V and 6 bases at J, with 6 bases between. The CDR3 nucleotides read TGTGCCTCCCGGGATGGCTACACCTTC. It yields the protein CASRDGYTF.

The rearrangement joins TRBV13 to TRBJ2-3; D perhaps matches TRBD2 (7 bases). CDR1 PRHDT and CDR2 FYEKMQ come from the germline V gene (reference sequence). This CDR3 is built from 16 residues. V was cut by 4 bases and J by 4 bases, with 18 bases left in between. CDR3 coding DNA: TGTGCCAGCAGCTCCCAACGCGGGGGCGGACCAGATACGCAGTATTTT. This encodes CASSSQRGGGPDTQYF.

The chain employs TRBV4-3 and TRBJ2-2; 8 bases align to TRBD1. J lost 3 bases, V lost 6 bases, and 3 bases had no gene match. This CDR3 contains 14 residues. Per germline, CDR1 LGHNA and CDR2 YSLEER. In DNA, the CDR3 is TGCGCCAGCAGACAGGGGGGTGACACCGGGGAGCTGTTTTTT. Translating gives CASRQGGDTGELFF.

This clone was seen more than once but under ten times. This chain connects TRBV16 to TRBJ2-5, with 8 positions matching TRBD1. The junction had 3 bases not matched to a gene; V was cut back by 2 bases and J by 1 base. The CDR3 contains 15 residues. CDR1 KGHSY and CDR2 FQNENV come from the germline V gene. In nucleotides, the CDR3 is TGTGCCAGCAGCCAAGAGCAGGGGGCCCAAGAGACCCAGTACTTC. It is translated as CASSQEQGAQETQYF.

The rearrangement uses TRBV29-1 and TRBJ2-1; TRBD2 matches 9 bases. The CDR3 loop spans 15 amino acids. V trimming: 8 bases; J trimming: 9 bases; junction bases outside the gene matches: 17. CDR1 is SQVTM, CDR2 ANQGSEA, per germline. The CDR3 DNA reads TGCAGCACTAAGAATTTGGTAGCGGGAGCAGGTGAGCAGTTCTTC. Amino acid sequence: CSTKNLVAGAGEQFF.

The V gene is TRBV13, the J gene TRBJ1-1; D call uncertain. Trimming took off 1 base at V and 0 bases at J, with 9 bases between the two ends. This CDR3 comprises 15 residues. Germline V gene lookup returns CDR1 PRHDT and CDR2 FYEKMQ (reference sequence). CDR3 in DNA: TGTGCCAGCAGCTTAGCGCGGCAGATGAACACTGAAGCTTTCTTT. Its translation: CASSLARQMNTEAFF.

V usage is TRBV5-1 and J usage is TRBJ1-2; possible D gene TRBD1, 5 bases. The CDR3 consists of 13 residues. Trimming took 1 base from V and 6 from J, leaving 10 bases between them. Germline CDR1 and CDR2: SGHRS and YFSETQ. The CDR3 region has the DNA TGCGCCAGCAGCTTGCCTCCGACAGATGGCTACACCTTC. Translated: CASSLPPTDGYTF.

A word on this clone: A junction end diverges from the germline sequence, so it may reflect a read error. V and J are TRBV19 and TRBJ1-1; D possibly corresponds to TRBD1 (6 bases). The CDR3 runs 16 residues. From germline, CDR1 is LNHDA and CDR2 SQIVND (reference sequence). The CDR3 bases are TGTGCCAGTAGGATAGAATTTCAGGGGATGAACACTGAAGCTTTCTTT. Translated: CASRIEFQGMNTEAFF.

On this clone: At one of its ends the junction is not consistent with the germline gene, which may arise from a read error. This CDR3 is also generated by other DNA sequences in the sample. V gene TRBV4-3 combines with J gene TRBJ1-6; 8 nucleotides align to TRBD1. The CDR3 runs to 21 residues. Germline CDR1 is LGHNA and CDR2 is YSLEER. This CDR3 is CASSQDGEKGWTGSYNSPLHF. DNA of the CDR3: TGCGCCAGCAGCCAAGATGGGGAAAAGGGATGGACAGGGTCCTATAATTCCCCCCTCCACTTT.

This sequence joins TRBV7-8 and TRBJ2-7, with TRBD1 matching over 8 bases. With 5 bases clipped from V and 3 bases from J, the junction kept 9 bases outside the gene matches. From germline, CDR1 is SGHVS and CDR2 FQNEAQ. This CDR3 is 15 amino acids long. The CDR3 loop is CASSHQGAGNYEQYF. The CDR3 bases are TGTGCCAGCAGCCATCAGGGGGCAGGAAACTACGAGCAGTACTTC.

This clone was counted a single time. The chain couples TRBV30 to TRBJ1-5, with D perhaps matching TRBD1 (6 bases). V was cut by 3 bases and J by 2 bases, with 14 bases left in between. Germline assignment: CDR1 GTSNPN and CDR2 SVGIG (reference sequence). This CDR3 comprises 15 residues. CDR3 in amino acids: CAWSSSTGCNQPQHF. CDR3 nucleotide sequence: TGTGCCTGGAGCTCTTCGACAGGTTGCAATCAGCCCCAGCATTTT.

The chain uses TRBV5-1 and TRBJ1-6; 11 nucleotides match TRBD1. The CDR3 runs 16 residues. The V and J ends lost 4 bases and 6 bases, in that order; junction bases with no gene match: 6. Germline V gives CDR1 SGHRS, CDR2 YFSETQ. CDR3 loop: CASSTPGTGGNSPLHF. As DNA, the CDR3 is TGCGCCAGCAGCACGCCTGGGACAGGGGGTAATTCACCCCTCCACTTT.

The chain links TRBV11-2 to TRBJ2-7; the match to TRBD2 covers 14 bases. Per the germline V gene, CDR1 is SGHAT and CDR2 is FQNNGV. The CDR3 contains 16 residues. The V gene end was trimmed by 5 bases and the J gene end by 2 bases; junction bases not matched to a gene: 5. CDR3 nucleotide sequence: TGTGCCAGCAGCCCCAGGACTAGCGGGAGGCCCTACGAGCAGTACTTC. This codes for CASSPRTSGRPYEQYF.

This clone was picked up one time. The chain recombines TRBV19 with TRBJ2-7; 9 bases align to TRBD1. Germline V lookup: CDR1 LNHDA, CDR2 SQIVND (reference sequence). Trimming at V came to 5 bases and at J to 4 bases, leaving 3 bases not matched to a gene. There are 13 residues in the CDR3. In DNA, the CDR3 is TGTGCCAGTAGTGGACAGGGGTGGTACGAGCAGTACTTC. This gives the protein CASSGQGWYEQYF.